Listed here is a single T cell receptor (beta chain). Every one of the donors was a healthy Caucasian. In germline, CDR1 is KGHSH, CDR2 LQKENI. The CDR3 covers 17 residues. V trimming: 1 base; J trimming: 0 bases; junction bases outside the gene matches: 8. The sample originates from a study of identical twins. TCRdb itself ran the 5' RACE reads through MiXCR, one entry per CDR3 protein. The sample contains 450,000 to 600,000 distinct CDR3 sequences, 20% to 25% of which appear only once. Separately, the same data were catalogued under a study of yellow fever vaccine responses in identical twins.

This chain joins TRBV18 and TRBJ1-1, with TRBD1 matching over 7 bases. Sequencing input: CD4+ T cells sorted from blood. The source of this sequence is a young woman in good health. CDR3 sequence: CASSPQLPGGMNTEAFF. In DNA, the CDR3 is TGTGCCAGCTCACCACAACTCCCAGGGGGGATGAACACTGAAGCTTTCTTT.